The 12 T cell receptor beta chains in this list originate from one sample, sequenced in a study of T cell clones after liver transplantation. Sequencing was performed with immunoSEQ multiplex PCR; in TCRdb, only in-frame clones are kept and a portion is missing. The sample lists under 20,000 clones, 75% to 90% seen once, with over 10% in the top ten. Specimen: CD8+ T cells from blood, collected around 42 months after liver transplant. The receptors originated from a human patient who received a liver transplant. The graft donor may have contributed some T cells.

This clone showed up just a few times. This rearrangement joins TRBV28 to TRBJ2-1, with 8 bases identical to TRBD2. The V gene end was trimmed by 6 bases and the J gene end by 5 bases; junction bases not matched to a gene: 15. This CDR3 region has 17 residues. Germline CDR1 and CDR2: MDHEN and SYDVKM. CDR3 in DNA: TGTGCCAGCAGCCCCGGGGGGGAGCGGGCGGTCGACAATGAGCAGTTCTTC. It yields the protein CASSPGGERAVDNEQFF.

This sequence joins TRBV23-1 and TRBJ2-7; D may correspond to TRBD1 or TRBD2 (5 bases each). TRBV23-1 counts as an open reading frame of uncertain function. Trimming pared 0 bases from V and 0 bases from J, leaving 30 bases between. The CDR3 is 22 residues long. CDR3 sequence: CASSQSFVGAGRWYWDSYEQYF. The CDR3 DNA reads TGCGCCAGCAGTCAATCCTTCGTTGGCGCAGGGAGATGGTATTGGGACTCCTACGAGCAGTACTTC.

The V and J genes are TRBV5-4 and TRBJ1-4; D gene uncertain. Germline values: CDR1 SGHNT, CDR2 YYREEE (reference sequence). This CDR3 has 14 amino acids. Trimming shortened V by 2 bases and J by 5 bases, and 10 bases separated the two germline ends. CDR3 bases: TGTGCCAGCAGCTTAAAGACGGACAATGAAAAACTGTTTTTT. This codes for CASSLKTDNEKLFF.

This chain joins TRBV9 and TRBJ2-3; D gene ambiguous. The CDR3 has 13 residues. Trimming removed 0 bases from V and 5 bases from J, with 7 bases in between. Germline V CDR1 and CDR2: SGDLS, YYNGEE. The CDR3 loop reads CASSVVLGDTQYF. CDR3 sequence (DNA): TGTGCCAGCAGCGTAGTTCTGGGAGATACGCAGTATTTT.

The chain combines TRBV5-6 with TRBJ2-7; the D is unclear. Germline-derived CDR1 and CDR2 are SGHDT and YYEEEE. This CDR3 spans 16 amino acids. V lost 0 bases to trimming and J lost 3 bases, with 16 bases between them. CDR3 in amino acids: CASSLVMGTDDYEQYF. For the CDR3, the DNA is TGTGCCAGCAGCTTGGTAATGGGCACGGACGACTACGAGCAGTACTTC. The full variable domain, with the rest looked up from reference TRBV5-6 and TRBJ2-7, is DAGVTQSPTHLIKTRGQQVTLRCSPKSGHDTVSWYQQALGQGPQFIFQYYEEEERQRGNFPDRFSGHQFPNYSSELNVNALLLGDSALYLCASSLVMGTDDYEQYFGPGTRLTVT.

V usage is TRBV27 and J usage is TRBJ2-7, with 12 bases matching TRBD1. The CDR3 sequence is 17 residues long. Looked up from germline, CDR1 is MNHEY and CDR2 is SMNVEV (reference sequence). Trimming cost V 3 bases and J 4 bases; bases outside gene matches: 10. DNA of the CDR3: TGTGCCAGCAGTTTCTACCCGGGACAGGGGGCTGTATACGAGCAGTACTTC. It yields the protein CASSFYPGQGAVYEQYF.

CDR3: CASSLVAGGYEQYF. The CDR3 DNA reads TGCGCCAGCAGCTTGGTAGCGGGAGGTTACGAGCAGTACTTC. The V call is TRBV5-1, the J call TRBJ2-7; 10 positions agree with TRBD2. CDR1 SGHRS and CDR2 YFSETQ come from the germline V gene. The V and J ends lost 0 bases and 4 bases, in that order; junction bases with no gene match: 1. This CDR3 is built from 14 residues.

This rearrangement joins TRBV5-1 to TRBJ2-4, with no clear D. Germline lookup yields CDR1 SGHRS and CDR2 YFSETQ. The V end was cut by 4 bases, the J end by 7 bases, with 15 bases between. This CDR3 contains 14 residues. The CDR3 DNA reads as TGCGCCAGCAGCGACCGGACCAGAGAGAACATTCAGTACTTC. Translation gives CASSDRTRENIQYF.

The V gene is TRBV10-3, the J gene TRBJ2-2; unclear D gene. Germline V lookup: CDR1 ENHRY, CDR2 SYGVKD. This CDR3 region has 17 residues. V gave up 6 bases and J gave up 2 bases, with 19 bases separating them. CDR3: CAIRSDLADPNTGELFF. The DNA for the CDR3 is TGTGCCATCAGAAGTGACTTGGCGGATCCTAACACCGGGGAGCTGTTTTTT.

The V call is TRBV4-1, the J call TRBJ2-1, with 11 bases matching TRBD2. The CDR3 has 15 amino acids. Germline assignment: CDR1 MGHRA and CDR2 YSYEKL. The ends lost 5 bases at V and 3 bases at J; junction bases unmatched: 3. The CDR3 loop is CASSETSGSYNEQFF. The CDR3 DNA reads TGCGCCAGCAGCGAAACTAGCGGGAGCTACAATGAGCAGTTCTTC.

The CDR3 DNA is TGCAGCGTTGAAGAATGGGGTAATGAGCAGTTCTTC. This sequence encodes CSVEEWGNEQFF. This chain joins TRBV29-1 and TRBJ2-1, with D unresolved. CDR1 and CDR2 (germline): SQVTM, ANQGSEA. This CDR3 contains 12 residues. The V gene lost 0 bases and the J gene lost 7 bases, with 7 bases spanning the gap.

The chain is built from TRBV21-1 and TRBJ2-3; TRBD1, as called in the table, went unchecked against the DNA. TRBV21-1 is assigned pseudogene status. This CDR3 comprises 16 residues. The CDR3 here is CASSHRQVASTDTQYF. The CDR3 DNA is TGTGCCAGCAGCCACCGACAGGTCGCTAGCACAGATACGCAGTATTTT.